A single sample is the source of the 9 T cell receptor beta chains below, sequenced in a study of T cell repertoires in cytomegalovirus infection. TCRdb called the reads again in MiXCR, with one record for every CDR3 protein. Found here are more than 75,000 distinct CDR3 sequences, roughly 3.6% of them singletons; the top ten hold under 6%. The sample was PBMCs. All receptors come from a human donor in good health (CMV status not recorded). Some clones in this sample may be carry-over from other donors' samples.

At least ten counts were recorded for this clonotype. The chain combines TRBV7-2 with TRBJ2-3; a weak D match, TRBD2 (6 bases). Trimming took 1 base from V and 5 from J, leaving 13 bases between them. Germline CDR1 SGHTA, CDR2 FQGNSA. The CDR3 length is 15 residues. The CDR3 DNA reads as TGTGCCAGCAGCTTAGTACCCGGCGGGATAGATACGCAGTATTTT. Translating it yields CASSLVPGGIDTQYF.

This clonotype was recorded at least ten times. The rearrangement links TRBV27 to TRBJ2-5; a weak D match, TRBD1 (5 bases). The germline V gene has CDR1 MNHEY and CDR2 SMNVEV (reference sequence). V lost 0 bases, J lost 6 bases, and 8 bases lay in between. The CDR3 runs 13 residues. For the CDR3, the DNA is TGTGCCAGCAGTTTATCGCCGGACAAGACCCAGTACTTC. It specifies CASSLSPDKTQYF.

This clonotype has at least ten counts. The chain couples TRBV4-3 to TRBJ2-3, with 9 bases fitting TRBD2. V dropped 0 bases and J dropped 5; count of bases not matched to a gene: 12. The CDR3 extends over 18 amino acids. Looked up from germline, CDR1 is LGHNA and CDR2 is YSLEER. CDR3 nucleotide sequence: TGCGCCAGCAGCCAAGATTTTACGCGGGGGGGCCTTAGAGATACGCAGTATTTT. It specifies CASSQDFTRGGLRDTQYF.

This clonotype has a count of ten or more. CDR3 DNA sequence: TGCGCCAGCAGCCACCCGGGACAGGCGAACACTGAAGCTTTCTTT. Translation: CASSHPGQANTEAFF. The chain employs TRBV4-1 and TRBJ1-1; TRBD1 matches at 8 bases. In germline, CDR1 is MGHRA, CDR2 YSYEKL. V lost 3 bases and J lost 1; bases outside the gene matches: 4. This CDR3 has 15 amino acids.

This clonotype was seen repeatedly, ten times or more. The chain links TRBV6-5 to TRBJ1-2; D possibly corresponds to TRBD1 (6 bases). V lost 2 bases and J 7 bases, leaving 14 bases between the germline ends. The CDR3 covers 14 residues. Germline CDR1 is MNHEY and CDR2 is SVGAGI. DNA of the CDR3: TGTGCCAGCAGTTACGACGGGGGCGGCTCTGGCTACACCTTC. Its protein is CASSYDGGGSGYTF.

With regard to this clonotype: An end of the junction does not agree with germline; a read error may underlie this. The V gene is TRBV6-1, the J gene TRBJ1-5, with TRBD1 as a possible D gene (6 bases). Germline V CDR1 and CDR2: MNHNS, SASEGT. This CDR3 region has 14 residues. Here the CDR3 reads CASSEGCGGQPKHF. DNA for the CDR3: TGTGCCAGCAGTGAAGGATGTGGAGGACAGCCCAAGCATTTT.

This clonotype was counted ten times or more. The chain has TRBV20-1 and TRBJ2-3; D might be TRBD1 (6 bases). CDR1 and CDR2 from the germline V gene are DFQATT and SNEGSKA (reference sequence). The CDR3 length is 13 residues. As DNA, the CDR3 is TGCAGCGCCCCCGGGACAACCACAGATACGCAGTATTTT. Protein: CSAPGTTTDTQYF.

In its sample, this clonotype was seen many times. The J gene is TRBJ1-4, the V gene TRBV6-1, with 10 bases fitting TRBD1. CDR1 is MNHNS and CDR2 is SASEGT in the germline V gene. V was pared by 6 bases and J by 0 bases, with 1 base of the junction left unmatched. The CDR3 extends over 15 amino acids. This CDR3 reads CASRGQGTTNEKLFF. For the CDR3, the DNA is TGTGCCAGCAGGGGACAGGGGACAACTAATGAAAAACTGTTTTTT.

This clonotype showed up many times. The chain links TRBV7-2 to TRBJ2-5; D possibly corresponds to TRBD2 (5 bases). Germline lookup yields CDR1 SGHTA and CDR2 FQGNSA. This CDR3 spans 16 amino acids. The V and J ends lost 1 base and 2 bases respectively, with 14 bases between them. Written as DNA, the CDR3 is TGTGCCAGCAGCTTAGATCGGCCTAGCCCTCAAGAGACCCAGTACTTC. Translating gives CASSLDRPSPQETQYF.